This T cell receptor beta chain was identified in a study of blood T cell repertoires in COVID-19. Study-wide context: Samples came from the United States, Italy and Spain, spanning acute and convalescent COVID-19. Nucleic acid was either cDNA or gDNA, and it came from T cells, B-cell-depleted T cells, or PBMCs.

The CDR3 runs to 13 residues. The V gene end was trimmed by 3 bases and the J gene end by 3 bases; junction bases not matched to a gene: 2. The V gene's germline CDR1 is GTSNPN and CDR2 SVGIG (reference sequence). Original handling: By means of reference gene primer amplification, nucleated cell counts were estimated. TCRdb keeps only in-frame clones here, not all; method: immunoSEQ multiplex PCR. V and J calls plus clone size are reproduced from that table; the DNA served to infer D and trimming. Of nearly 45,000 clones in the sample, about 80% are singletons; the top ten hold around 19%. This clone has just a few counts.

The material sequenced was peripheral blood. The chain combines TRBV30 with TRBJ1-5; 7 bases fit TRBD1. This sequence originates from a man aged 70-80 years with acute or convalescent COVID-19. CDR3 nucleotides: TGTGCCTGGAGGGGACAGCCCAATCAGCCCCAGCATTTT. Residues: CAWRGQPNQPQHF.